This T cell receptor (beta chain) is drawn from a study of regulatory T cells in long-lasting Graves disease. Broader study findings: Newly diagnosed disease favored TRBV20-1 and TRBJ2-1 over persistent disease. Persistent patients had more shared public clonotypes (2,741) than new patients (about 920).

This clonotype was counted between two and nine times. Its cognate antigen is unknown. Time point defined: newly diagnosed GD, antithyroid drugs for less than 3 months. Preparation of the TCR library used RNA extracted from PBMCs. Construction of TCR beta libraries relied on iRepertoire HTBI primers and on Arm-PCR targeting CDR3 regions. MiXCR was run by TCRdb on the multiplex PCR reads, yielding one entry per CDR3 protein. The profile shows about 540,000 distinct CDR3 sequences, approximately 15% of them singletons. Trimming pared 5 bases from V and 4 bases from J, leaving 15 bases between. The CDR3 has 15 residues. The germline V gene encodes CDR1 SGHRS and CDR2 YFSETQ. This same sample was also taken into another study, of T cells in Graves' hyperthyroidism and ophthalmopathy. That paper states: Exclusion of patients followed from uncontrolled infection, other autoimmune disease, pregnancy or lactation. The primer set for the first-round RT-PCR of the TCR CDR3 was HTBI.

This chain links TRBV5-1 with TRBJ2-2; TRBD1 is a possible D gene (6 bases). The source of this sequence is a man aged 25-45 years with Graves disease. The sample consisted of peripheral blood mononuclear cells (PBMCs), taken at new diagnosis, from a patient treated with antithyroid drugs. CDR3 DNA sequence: TGCGCCAGCAGAGAGACCCAGGGGAGCACCGGGGAGCTGTTTTTT. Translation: CASRETQGSTGELFF.